The entry that follows covers one TCR beta chain sequence. Its target is not known. This entry is derived from a study of OX40 agonist ivuxolimab in advanced cancers. The overall study: Of mixed ages from about 20 to 90 and averaging 60 years, the group was about 80% male. General observations from the study: Both CD4+ and CD8+ T cell populations in blood had undergone clonal expansion by week 6 at 0.1 to 3.0 mg/kg.

Patients who had autoimmune disease history or got systemic immunosuppression were left out. Sequencing was performed with immunoSEQ multiplex PCR; in TCRdb, only in-frame clones are kept and a portion is missing. The sample has approximately 20,000 clones; more than 65% are singletons. The ends were cut back, 4 bases at V and 2 bases at J, with 7 bases in the middle. CDR3 length: 13 residues. In germline, CDR1 is SGHTA, CDR2 FQGTGA. Sequenced material: CD4+ or CD8+ T cells sorted from blood, taken in a trial of the OX40 agonist ivuxolimab. The chain recombines TRBV7-3 with TRBJ2-3; D remains ambiguous. This receptor was obtained from an adult with an advanced solid tumor such as melanoma, head and neck, liver or kidney cancer. The CDR3 loop is CASSSTPTDTQYF. Here the CDR3 DNA reads TGTGCCAGCAGCTCGACACCCACAGATACGCAGTATTTT.